The sample holds one count of the clone carrying this T cell receptor beta chain. The entry originates in a study of blood T cell repertoires in COVID-19. Study summary: Samples of COVID-19 (acute and convalescent) were obtained from the United States, Italy and Spain. The cDNA or gDNA used as material had been derived from T cells, B-cell-depleted T cells, or PBMCs.

In germline, CDR1 is MDHEN, CDR2 SYDVKM. The CDR3 sequence is 16 residues long. After removal of 5 bases from V and 3 bases from J, the junction contained 9 bases not matched to a gene. Original processing notes: Estimation of nucleated cell counts relied on the amplification of reference gene primers. Using immunoSEQ multiplex PCR, the repertoire was profiled, and TCRdb retains in-frame clones only, with some absent. That table furnishes V, J and clone size, whereas the DNA furnished D and trimming. This table holds 250,000 to 350,000 clones, about 85% found once. The rearrangement uses TRBV28 and TRBJ1-3; 8 bases are shared with TRBD1. The sample consisted of peripheral blood. The TCR originated in a woman in her forties or fifties with active or convalescent COVID-19. The CDR3 region is CASSEVDRDYGNTIYF. Written as DNA, the CDR3 is TGTGCCAGCAGTGAAGTGGACAGGGACTATGGAAACACCATATATTTT.